This T cell receptor beta chain derives from a study of cytomegalovirus exposure and HLA in healthy donors. PCR was performed using 60 Vbeta and 13 Jbeta primers. Method: immunoSEQ multiplex PCR; TCRdb's copy keeps in-frame clones and lacks some. The sample has some 100,000 clones; approximately 80% are singletons. V was clipped by 0 bases and J by 7 bases, with 13 bases between them. The CDR3 totals 14 residues. Per the germline V gene, CDR1 is SGHAT and CDR2 is FQNNGV. The sequenced sample consisted of PBMCs. This rearrangement joins TRBV11-2 to TRBJ2-7; TRBD1 might be the D (5 bases). The TCR was taken from a female donor in good health and CMV-seropositive. CDR3 in amino acids: CASSLESVTAEQYF. The CDR3 DNA is TGTGCCAGCAGCTTAGAATCTGTGACAGCGGAGCAGTACTTC. The full variable domain, rest sourced from reference TRBV11-2 and TRBJ2-7, is EAGVAQSPRYKIIEKRQSVAFWCNPISGHATLYWYQQILGQGPKLLIQFQNNGVVDDSQLPKDRFSAERLKGVDSTLKIQPAKLEDSAVYLCASSLESVTAEQYFGPGTRLTVT.